The 3 T cell receptor beta chains presented below share a single source sample, sequenced in a study of vaccination and CD4 T cells after COVID-19. Sample treatment: approximately nine-day PBMC culture with coronavirus spike peptide pools or control peptides (ViraFEST assay). Their specific antigens are unknown. Sequence data for DNA of cultured CD4+ T cells were generated by the Oncomine TCR Beta short-read assay. Each CDR3 protein is one row after TCRdb ran MiXCR on the PCR reads. This repertoire shows approximately 12,000 distinct CDR3 sequences, about 29% found once; its top ten account for around a quarter. The sequencing input was cultured CD4+ T cells from blood. All receptors come from a human donor with COVID-19.

The chain combines TRBV6-2 or TRBV6-3 with TRBJ2-7; 7 bases agree with TRBD2. Per germline, CDR1 MNHEY and CDR2 SVGEGT. CDR3 length equals 13 residues. V was pared by 6 bases and J by 4 bases, with 6 bases of the junction left unmatched. CDR3 coding DNA: TGTGCCAGCAGCCTCGGGAGGTCATACGAGCAGTACTTC. Protein sequence: CASSLGRSYEQYF.

The V call is TRBV6-5, the J call TRBJ1-5; no definite D call. Between the trimmed V and J ends, which lost 0 bases and 1 base, there was a span of 4 bases. Germline V lookup: CDR1 MNHEY, CDR2 SVGAGI. This CDR3 is 14 amino acids long. CDR3 DNA: TGTGCCAGCAGTTACTCAACGAGCAATCAGCCCCAGCATTTT. This sequence encodes CASSYSTSNQPQHF.

The V and J genes are TRBV12-3 or TRBV12-4 and TRBJ1-1; D may be TRBD1 (6 bases). Trimming removed 6 bases at V and 2 bases at J, with 10 bases between. This CDR3 is 13 amino acids long. Written as DNA, the CDR3 is TGTGCCAGCAGGACCAGGGGAAACACTGAAGCTTTCTTT. This codes for CASRTRGNTEAFF.